Shown below are 21 T cell receptor beta chains from a single sample sequenced in a study of PD-L1 blockade in urothelial cancer. Clones were sequenced by immunoSEQ multiplex PCR, and TCRdb holds only the in-frame ones, with some missing. Here the sample spans roughly 38,000 clones, 82% being singletons. Sequencing was performed on PBMCs, taken around atezolizumab (anti-PD-L1) treatment. All receptors derive from an older man with urothelial cancer.

The chain links TRBV11-3 to TRBJ2-3, with 10 bases fitting TRBD2. V was pared by 5 bases and J by 4 bases, with 6 bases of the junction left unmatched. The CDR3 contains 15 residues. Germline assignment: CDR1 SGHNT and CDR2 YENEEA. The chain's CDR3 is CASSAGTSVSDTQYF. CDR3 bases: TGTGCCAGCAGCGCCGGGACTAGCGTATCAGATACGCAGTATTTT.

This chain connects TRBV4-3 to TRBJ2-6; TRBD2 might be the D (5 bases). Germline V CDR1 and CDR2: LGHNA, YSLEER. V lost 2 bases to trimming and J lost 10 bases, with 15 bases between them. This CDR3 comprises 15 residues. The CDR3 loop is CASSQSVSAGNVLTF. CDR3 sequence (DNA): TGCGCCAGCAGCCAATCGGTGTCGGCGGGTAACGTCCTGACTTTC.

This chain connects TRBV28 to TRBJ2-5, with a tentative D call TRBD2 (5 bases). The CDR3 runs 13 residues. V lost 5 bases and J lost 4, with 11 bases in between. Germline V CDR1 and CDR2: MDHEN, SYDVKM. The CDR3 loop is CASSGRTGETQYF. The CDR3, as DNA: TGTGCCAGCAGTGGAAGGACTGGAGAGACCCAGTACTTC. Using reference TRBV28 and TRBJ2-5 for the parts outside the CDR3, the full variable domain is DVKVTQSSRYLVKRTGEKVFLECVQDMDHENMFWYRQDPGLGLRLIYFSYDVKMKEKGDIPEGYSVSREKKERFSLILESASTNQTSMYLCASSGRTGETQYFGPGTRLLVL.

V gene TRBV6-1 combines with J gene TRBJ2-1, with a possible D match to TRBD1 (5 bases). Trimming removed 2 bases from V and 12 bases from J, with 11 bases in between. This CDR3 comprises 12 residues. The germline V gene encodes CDR1 MNHNS and CDR2 SASEGT. Here the CDR3 reads CASSEKTVGQFF. CDR3 bases: TGTGCCAGCAGTGAAAAGACAGTTGGGCAGTTCTTC.

The rearrangement uses TRBV2 and TRBJ2-1, with D maybe TRBD2 (6 bases). V lost 10 bases and J lost 8, with 18 bases in between. The length of the CDR3 is 13 residues. Germline V gives CDR1 SNHLY, CDR2 FYNNEI. CDR3 loop: CATTGQASDEQFF. The CDR3 DNA reads as TGTGCCACCACCGGACAAGCTAGCGATGAGCAGTTCTTC.

The rearrangement links TRBV6-1 to TRBJ1-1; D possibly corresponds to TRBD1 (5 bases). V gave up 6 bases and J gave up 6 bases, with 14 bases separating them. CDR1 and CDR2 from the germline V gene are MNHNS and SASEGT. CDR3 length: 13 residues. Written as DNA, the CDR3 is TGTGCCAGCAGGCACGGGGGACTACCTGAAGCTTTCTTT. Translating it yields CASRHGGLPEAFF.

V and J are TRBV7-8 and TRBJ1-2; 9 bases map to TRBD1. CDR1 is SGHVS and CDR2 is FQNEAQ in the germline V gene. V trimming: 4 bases; J trimming: 2 bases; junction bases outside the gene matches: 8. The CDR3 length is 16 residues. CDR3: CASSWGQGGFNYGYTF. DNA for the CDR3: TGTGCCAGCAGCTGGGGACAGGGAGGTTTCAACTATGGCTACACCTTC.

J is TRBJ1-5 and V is TRBV6-5; TRBD1 is a possible D gene (6 bases). V was clipped by 8 bases and J by 7 bases, with 15 bases between them. The CDR3 is 13 residues long. Germline lookup yields CDR1 MNHEY and CDR2 SVGAGI. CDR3 coding DNA: TGTGCCAGCTCTGGGGGCCCGTTGCAGCCCCAGCATTTT. Residues: CASSGGPLQPQHF.

This chain connects TRBV7-2 to TRBJ1-5; D unclear. Between the trimmed V and J ends, which lost 3 bases and 7 bases, there was a span of 13 bases. CDR3 length: 14 residues. CDR1 and CDR2 (germline): SGHTA, FQGNSA. The CDR3 DNA follows: TGTGCCAGCAGCTTGACCTCGGGGAACCAGCCCCAGCATTTT. Residues: CASSLTSGNQPQHF.

This clone was recorded once. The J gene is TRBJ2-5, the V gene TRBV7-7; 8 bases agree with TRBD2. J lost 2 bases, V lost 5 bases, and 4 bases had no gene match. The CDR3 spans 14 residues. The V gene's germline CDR1 is SSHAT and CDR2 FNYEAQ (reference sequence). CDR3 sequence reads: CASSKQRGQETQYF. For the CDR3, the DNA is TGTGCCAGCAGCAAACAGCGGGGGCAAGAGACCCAGTACTTC.

The rearrangement links TRBV6-1 to TRBJ2-1; D not certain. This CDR3 is built from 16 residues. The germline CDR1 and CDR2 sequences are MNHNS and SASEGT. V gave up 4 bases and J gave up 3 bases, with 16 bases separating them. CDR3 loop: CASSGRGLRNYNEQFF. Written as DNA, the CDR3 is TGTGCCAGCAGTGGGAGAGGCCTGAGAAACTACAATGAGCAGTTCTTC.

In its sample, this clone was seen once. V and J are TRBV6-4 and TRBJ2-6; D may be TRBD1 (6 bases). Trimming took off 7 bases at V and 0 bases at J, with 7 bases between the two ends. The CDR3 has 14 amino acids. Germline values: CDR1 MRHNA, CDR2 SNTAGT. The CDR3 is CASKDSSGANVLTF. For the CDR3, the DNA is TGTGCCAGCAAGGACAGCTCTGGGGCCAACGTCCTGACTTTC.

The chain employs TRBV27 and TRBJ2-1; 9 positions agree with TRBD2. CDR1 and CDR2 from the germline V gene are MNHEY and SMNVEV (reference sequence). The CDR3 loop spans 17 amino acids. V gave up 5 bases and J gave up 6 bases; unmatched junction bases: 14. CDR3 in amino acids: CASSRSQTSGRINEQFF. The CDR3, as DNA: TGTGCCAGCAGTCGCAGCCAGACTAGCGGACGAATCAATGAGCAGTTCTTC.

The V gene is TRBV19, the J gene TRBJ1-5, with D tentatively TRBD1 (6 bases). The V end lost 3 bases, the J end lost 9 bases, and 18 bases lay between the germline ends. The CDR3 totals 15 residues. CDR1 and CDR2 from the germline V gene are LNHDA and SQIVND (reference sequence). CDR3 DNA sequence: TGTGCCAGTAGTATCATCTGGGGGGGCCTGAGGCCCCAGCATTTT. Its protein product is CASSIIWGGLRPQHF.

This sequence joins TRBV7-2 and TRBJ2-1; 8 nucleotides match TRBD1. Germline lookup yields CDR1 SGHTA and CDR2 FQGNSA. This CDR3 comprises 15 residues. The ends lost 5 bases at V and 4 bases at J; junction bases unmatched: 7. CDR3 region: CASSADYRGYNEQFF. For the CDR3, the DNA is TGTGCCAGCAGCGCCGACTACAGGGGGTACAATGAGCAGTTCTTC. Using reference TRBV7-2 and TRBJ2-1 for the parts outside the CDR3, the full variable domain is GAGVSQSPSNKVTEKGKDVELRCDPISGHTALYWYRQSLGQGLEFLIYFQGNSAPDKSGLPSDRFSAERTGGSVSTLTIQRTQQEDSAVYLCASSADYRGYNEQFFGPGTRLTVL.

This clone was detected once. The chain uses TRBV10-3 and TRBJ2-2; D possibly corresponds to TRBD1 (6 bases). The CDR3 is 17 residues long. Germline CDR1 and CDR2: ENHRY and SYGVKD. The germline V and J ends were trimmed by 6 bases and 1 base, with 18 bases remaining between them. The DNA of the CDR3 is TGTGCCATCAGGAAGAGTGGGGGCGCGGGGAACACCGGGGAGCTGTTTTTT. Protein product: CAIRKSGGAGNTGELFF.

The CDR3 protein is CASSSHRGGELFF. CDR3 DNA sequence: TGTGCCAGCAGCTCTCACAGGGGAGGGGAGCTGTTTTTT. This rearrangement joins TRBV11-2 to TRBJ2-2; the match to TRBD1 covers 7 bases. The germline V gene encodes CDR1 SGHAT and CDR2 FQNNGV. V shed 4 bases and J 8 bases; nucleotides not matched to a gene: 4. The CDR3 loop spans 13 amino acids.

In its sample, this clone was seen once. The CDR3, as DNA: TGTGCCAGTAGTAGGACAGGGAATTGGGCTAATGAAAAACTGTTTTTT. This translates into CASSRTGNWANEKLFF. The chain couples TRBV19 to TRBJ1-4, with 8 bases fitting TRBD1. With 4 bases clipped from V and 3 bases from J, the junction kept 7 bases outside the gene matches. The CDR3 extends over 16 amino acids. Per germline, CDR1 LNHDA and CDR2 SQIVND (reference sequence). The whole variable domain, filled in from reference TRBV19 and TRBJ1-4, reads DGGITQSPKYLFRKEGQNVTLSCEQNLNHDAMYWYRQDPGQGLRLIYYSQIVNDFQKGDIAEGYSVSREKKESFPLTVTSAQKNPTAFYLCASSRTGNWANEKLFFGSGTQLSVL.

This sequence joins TRBV28 and TRBJ1-1; 12 bases are a match to TRBD1. From germline, CDR1 is MDHEN and CDR2 SYDVKM. The junction had 10 bases not matched to a gene; V was cut back by 4 bases and J by 7 bases. CDR3 size: 16 residues. The CDR3 protein is CASSSWGQGASGEAFF. The CDR3 bases are TGTGCCAGCAGTTCCTGGGGACAGGGGGCATCTGGTGAAGCTTTCTTT.

The gene calls are TRBV5-1 and TRBJ2-3; tentative D call: TRBD2 (6 bases). V was clipped by 4 bases and J by 2 bases, with 14 bases between them. Per the germline V gene, CDR1 is SGHRS and CDR2 is YFSETQ. The CDR3 is 15 amino acids. CDR3 sequence (DNA): TGCGCCAGCAGCCTCCCGGCGGGGAACACAGATACGCAGTATTTT. This gives the protein CASSLPAGNTDTQYF. Filled out from reference TRBV5-1 and TRBJ2-3, the complete variable domain reads KAGVTQTPRYLIKTRGQQVTLSCSPISGHRSVSWYQQTPGQGLQFLFEYFSETQRNKGNFPGRFSGRQFSNSRSEMNVSTLELGDSALYLCASSLPAGNTDTQYFGPGTRLTVL.

The J gene is TRBJ2-1, the V gene TRBV2; 11 bases fit TRBD1. This CDR3 is built from 15 residues. CDR1 is SNHLY, CDR2 FYNNEI, per germline. V gave up 7 bases and J gave up 4 bases; unmatched junction bases: 6. CDR3 in DNA: TGTGCCAGCACCGGGGACAGGGGGAGATACAATGAGCAGTTCTTC. It specifies CASTGDRGRYNEQFF.